Shown below are 24 T cell receptor beta chains from a single sample sequenced in a study of cytomegalovirus exposure and HLA in healthy donors. Produced via immunoSEQ multiplex PCR; TCRdb's table is partial and in-frame only. The table has 130,000 or so clones, 85% to 90% seen once. The sample taken for sequencing was PBMCs. All receptors derive from a woman under 30 in good health and CMV-seronegative.

The chain combines TRBV19 with TRBJ1-5; TRBD1 matches 8 bases. CDR1 LNHDA and CDR2 SQIVND come from the germline V gene (reference sequence). CDR3 length: 13 amino acids. The trim removed 9 bases at V and 9 bases at J, leaving 10 bases unmatched. The CDR3 region is CASSGGPAGPQHF. The CDR3 DNA sequence: TGTGCCAGCTCAGGGGGCCCTGCAGGGCCCCAGCATTTT. Supplemented by reference TRBV19 and TRBJ1-5, the full variable domain reads DGGITQSPKYLFRKEGQNVTLSCEQNLNHDAMYWYRQDPGQGLRLIYYSQIVNDFQKGDIAEGYSVSREKKESFPLTVTSAQKNPTAFYLCASSGGPAGPQHFGDGTRLSIL.

This clone appeared once. This sequence joins TRBV27 and TRBJ2-2; 10 bases line up with TRBD2. Germline V gives CDR1 MNHEY, CDR2 SMNVEV (reference sequence). Losses at the gene ends were 3 bases for V and 5 bases for J; bases not matched to a gene: 15. CDR3 length: 19 amino acids. The CDR3 DNA sequence: TGTGCCAGCAGTTTCGGGAAGAGCGGGAGGGCCCCGGGAACCGGGGAGCTGTTTTTT. This sequence encodes CASSFGKSGRAPGTGELFF.

The J gene is TRBJ2-6, the V gene TRBV7-6; D possibly corresponds to TRBD1 (6 bases). Trimming took off 4 bases at V and 1 base at J, with 14 bases between the two ends. The CDR3 contains 17 residues. CDR1 and CDR2 from the germline V gene are SGHVS and FNYEAQ. The CDR3 DNA reads TGTGCCAGCAGCTCAACGGGACAATATTCTGGGGCCAACGTCCTGACTTTC. It translates to CASSSTGQYSGANVLTF.

Here the CDR3 DNA reads TGTGCCAGCAGCGCGTCGGGAGATACGCAGTATTTT. It encodes CASSASGDTQYF. The J gene is TRBJ2-3, the V gene TRBV9; no reliable D call. V lost 3 bases and J lost 5, with 7 bases in between. The CDR3 contains 12 residues. Germline values: CDR1 SGDLS, CDR2 YYNGEE.

The chain joins TRBV9 to TRBJ2-7, with 11 bases lining up with TRBD2. The ends lost 4 bases at V and 5 bases at J; junction bases unmatched: 8. The CDR3 loop spans 15 amino acids. Germline CDR1 is SGDLS and CDR2 is YYNGEE. CDR3 sequence: CASSPYSGGANEQYF. DNA of the CDR3: TGTGCCAGCAGCCCATATAGCGGGGGGGCCAACGAGCAGTACTTC.

The chain recombines TRBV28 with TRBJ1-1, with 8 nucleotides matching TRBD1. Per germline, CDR1 MDHEN and CDR2 SYDVKM. The ends lost 6 bases at V and 4 bases at J; junction bases unmatched: 10. The CDR3 is made up of 15 amino acids. The CDR3 region has the DNA TGTGCCAGCAGAGGCAGGGGGCTTTTTCGCACTGAAGCTTTCTTT. Translated, it gives CASRGRGLFRTEAFF.

This chain joins TRBV9 and TRBJ2-7; 10 bases are a match to TRBD2. Germline V lookup: CDR1 SGDLS, CDR2 YYNGEE. V was pared by 4 bases and J by 1 base, with 5 bases of the junction left unmatched. CDR3 size: 15 residues. The CDR3 sequence: CASSPTSGLSYEQYF. CDR3 bases: TGTGCCAGCAGCCCGACTAGCGGGTTATCCTACGAGCAGTACTTC.

The chain has TRBV4-1 and TRBJ2-7; tentatively, D is TRBD2 (6 bases). Germline V CDR1 and CDR2: MGHRA, YSYEKL. V lost 1 base and J lost 5, with 6 bases in between. CDR3 length: 12 amino acids. CDR3 nucleotides: TGCGCCAGCAGCCAAGTAGCGGACGAGCAGTACTTC. Protein: CASSQVADEQYF.

The chain uses TRBV27 and TRBJ1-1; 11 bases are shared with TRBD1. This CDR3 has 15 amino acids. Per germline, CDR1 MNHEY and CDR2 SMNVEV (reference sequence). Trimming took 5 bases from V and 1 from J; bases not matched to a gene: 3. The CDR3 protein is CASSLGTGGNTEAFF. The DNA of the CDR3 is TGTGCCAGCAGTCTGGGGACAGGGGGGAACACTGAAGCTTTCTTT.

This chain connects TRBV13 to TRBJ2-2; D uncertain. Trimming stripped 1 base from V and 0 bases from J, with 9 bases between. The CDR3 covers 16 residues. Per germline, CDR1 PRHDT and CDR2 FYEKMQ (reference sequence). CDR3 nucleotides: TGTGCCAGCAGCTTAGCGGAGAGCGCGAACACCGGGGAGCTGTTTTTT. Translating it yields CASSLAESANTGELFF.

The V and J genes are TRBV5-8 and TRBJ1-5, with TRBD1 identical over 7 bases. The germline gives CDR1 SGHTS, CDR2 YDEGEE. Trimming removed 0 bases from V and 1 base from J; junction bases left unmatched: 1. The CDR3 has 15 residues. The CDR3 protein is CASSLGQGSNQPQHF. CDR3 nucleotide sequence: TGTGCCAGCAGCTTGGGACAGGGCAGCAATCAGCCCCAGCATTTT.

J is TRBJ1-1 and V is TRBV28, with 9 bases aligning to TRBD1. V was clipped by 6 bases and J by 7 bases; unmatched bases: 12. Per germline, CDR1 MDHEN and CDR2 SYDVKM. The CDR3 consists of 15 residues. CDR3 sequence reads: CASSTPGTGRNEAFF. The DNA for the CDR3 is TGTGCCAGCAGCACACCCGGGACAGGGCGAAATGAAGCTTTCTTT.

The rearrangement links TRBV5-1 to TRBJ2-1; no clear D. The germline gives CDR1 SGHRS, CDR2 YFSETQ. With 6 bases removed from V and 4 bases from J, the gap between germline ends came to 14 bases. CDR3 length: 14 residues. CDR3 protein: CASTYQPAYNEQFF. CDR3 in DNA: TGCGCCAGCACTTACCAACCAGCGTACAATGAGCAGTTCTTC.

The V call is TRBV28, the J call TRBJ1-2, with unresolved D. Germline assignment: CDR1 MDHEN and CDR2 SYDVKM. There are 11 residues in the CDR3. Trimming shortened V by 7 bases and J by 4 bases, and 7 bases separated the two germline ends. Here the CDR3 reads CASKLSYGYTF. The CDR3 nucleotides are TGTGCCAGCAAGTTGAGCTATGGCTACACCTTC.

The chain joins TRBV2 to TRBJ1-1; TRBD1 matches 8 bases. Germline-derived CDR1 and CDR2 are SNHLY and FYNNEI. The CDR3 is 13 amino acids. Unmatched junction bases numbered 3, after V lost 6 bases and J lost 3 bases. The CDR3 DNA reads as TGTGCCAGCAGCCGACAGGGGCACACTGAAGCTTTCTTT. Amino acids: CASSRQGHTEAFF.

The chain is built from TRBV19 and TRBJ2-7; D perhaps matches TRBD2 (5 bases). CDR3 length: 11 residues. Germline CDR1 LNHDA, CDR2 SQIVND (reference sequence). The V and J ends lost 5 bases and 3 bases respectively, with 5 bases between them. The chain's CDR3 is CASSEGYEQYF. For the CDR3, the DNA is TGTGCCAGTAGTGAGGGCTACGAGCAGTACTTC.

This clone was detected only once. This chain joins TRBV5-5 and TRBJ2-2; D gene uncertain. The CDR3 is made up of 15 amino acids. Between the trimmed V and J ends, which lost 0 bases and 5 bases, there was a span of 11 bases. Germline-derived CDR1 and CDR2 are SGHKS and YYEKEE (reference sequence). The CDR3 nucleotides are TGTGCCAGCAGCTTGGGAAACAGACCTACCGGGGAGCTGTTTTTT. Amino acid sequence: CASSLGNRPTGELFF.

The chain carries TRBV2 and TRBJ1-5; 7 bases match TRBD1. The junction had 11 bases not matched to a gene; V was cut back by 6 bases and J by 0 bases. The CDR3 totals 17 residues. Germline CDR1 and CDR2: SNHLY and FYNNEI. CDR3 nucleotides: TGTGCCAGCAGCGTAAGGGACAGCAGAGGTAGCAATCAGCCCCAGCATTTT. Amino acid sequence: CASSVRDSRGSNQPQHF. The full variable domain, its missing parts supplied by reference TRBV2 and TRBJ1-5, is EPEVTQTPSHQVTQMGQEVILRCVPISNHLYFYWYRQILGQKVEFLVSFYNNEISEKSEIFDDQFSVERPDGSNFTLKIRSTKLEDSAMYFCASSVRDSRGSNQPQHFGDGTRLSIL.

This clone was found once. The CDR3 reads CASSLDSQRRYNEQFF. In DNA, the CDR3 is TGTGCCAGCAGCTTAGATTCCCAGCGGAGATACAATGAGCAGTTCTTC. J is TRBJ2-1 and V is TRBV11-2; maybe TRBD2 (5 bases). From germline, CDR1 is SGHAT and CDR2 FQNNGV. Between the trimmed V and J ends, which lost 0 bases and 4 bases, there was a span of 13 bases. The CDR3 sequence is 16 residues long.

V is TRBV30 and J is TRBJ2-2, with TRBD2 identical over 13 bases. Germline V gene sequence: CDR1 GTSNPN, CDR2 SVGIG (reference sequence). CDR3 size: 16 residues. V lost 3 bases to trimming and J lost 8 bases; unmatched junction nucleotides: 9. CDR3: CAWSRGLAGLRGELFF. In DNA form, the CDR3 reads TGTGCCTGGAGCAGGGGACTAGCGGGACTAAGGGGGGAGCTGTTTTTT.

The chain uses TRBV11-1 and TRBJ2-2; D not certain. Germline CDR1 and CDR2: SGHAT and FQDESV (reference sequence). CDR3 size: 16 residues. Deletions cut 3 bases from V and 0 bases from J, with 11 bases between. The CDR3 loop is CASSFTELSNTGELFF. CDR3 bases: TGTGCCAGCAGCTTTACGGAGCTGTCGAACACCGGGGAGCTGTTTTTT.

The chain uses TRBV30 and TRBJ2-1; 9 nucleotides match TRBD2. The CDR3 covers 14 residues. V gave up 4 bases and J gave up 6 bases; unmatched junction bases: 7. CDR1 GTSNPN and CDR2 SVGIG come from the germline V gene (reference sequence). CDR3 sequence reads: CAWTGGRAPNEQFF. The DNA of the CDR3 is TGTGCCTGGACTGGCGGGAGGGCCCCCAATGAGCAGTTCTTC. Looking up the rest from reference TRBV30 and TRBJ2-1 gives the full variable domain: SQTIHQWPATLVQPVGSPLSLECTVEGTSNPNLYWYRQAAGRGLQLLFYSVGIGQISSEVPQNLSASRPQDRQFILSSKKLLLSDSGFYLCAWTGGRAPNEQFFGPGTRLTVL.

The chain carries TRBV14 and TRBJ2-1; 8 positions agree with TRBD1. The CDR3 is 18 amino acids. Trimming at V came to 3 bases and at J to 7 bases, leaving 17 bases not matched to a gene. CDR1 and CDR2 from the germline V gene are SGHDN and FVKESK. CDR3 nucleotides: TGTGCCAGCAGCCACCCCGGGACAGGAAAAAACCTCGGGAATGAGCAGTTCTTC. This sequence encodes CASSHPGTGKNLGNEQFF.

The chain carries TRBV5-1 and TRBJ2-7, with TRBD2 matching 14 bases. The CDR3 is 18 residues long. Looked up from germline, CDR1 is SGHRS and CDR2 is YFSETQ. V lost 4 bases and J lost 0; bases outside the gene matches: 9. The chain's CDR3 is CASSRHLTSGGDSYEQYF. DNA of the CDR3: TGCGCCAGCAGCCGACATCTGACTAGCGGGGGGGACTCCTACGAGCAGTACTTC.